This T cell receptor (beta chain) was found in a study of T cells in Graves' hyperthyroidism and ophthalmopathy. About the research overall: Before any treatment, at initial diagnosis, peripheral blood was collected.

This CDR3 contains 16 residues. Looked up from germline, CDR1 is MNHNS and CDR2 is SASEGT. V dropped 5 bases and J dropped 5; count of bases not matched to a gene: 11. Amplification targeted TCR beta CDR3 regions from RNA transcripts. Carried out on the TCR CDR3, a first-round RT-PCR used the HTBI primer set. TCRdb passed the multiplex PCR reads through MiXCR, listing each CDR3 protein once. The sample contains 500,000 to 650,000 distinct CDR3 sequences, around 13% of which appear only once. This TCR came from a woman aged 45-65 years with Graves' ophthalmopathy. The sequenced sample was blood. The V and J genes are TRBV6-1 and TRBJ2-3; 9 nucleotides line up with TRBD1. The CDR3 protein is CASSNPTGGLGDTQYF. The CDR3 nucleotides read TGTGCCAGCAGTAACCCTACAGGGGGCTTGGGAGATACGCAGTATTTT.